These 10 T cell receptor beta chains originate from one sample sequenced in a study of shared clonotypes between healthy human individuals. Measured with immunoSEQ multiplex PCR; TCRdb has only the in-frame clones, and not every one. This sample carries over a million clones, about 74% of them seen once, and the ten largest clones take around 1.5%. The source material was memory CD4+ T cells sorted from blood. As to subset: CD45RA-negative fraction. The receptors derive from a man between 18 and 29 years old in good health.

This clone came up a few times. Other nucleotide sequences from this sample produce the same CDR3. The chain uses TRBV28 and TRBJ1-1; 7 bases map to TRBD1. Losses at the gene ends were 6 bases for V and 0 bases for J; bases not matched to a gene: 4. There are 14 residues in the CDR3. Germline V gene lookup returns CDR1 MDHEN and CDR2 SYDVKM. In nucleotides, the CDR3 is TGTGCCAGCAGCTACAGGGGCATGAACACTGAAGCTTTCTTT. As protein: CASSYRGMNTEAFF.

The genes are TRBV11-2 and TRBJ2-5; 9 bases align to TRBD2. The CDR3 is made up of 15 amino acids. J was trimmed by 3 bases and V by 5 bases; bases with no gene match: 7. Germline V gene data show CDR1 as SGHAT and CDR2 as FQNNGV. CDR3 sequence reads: CASSPRSGGKETQYF. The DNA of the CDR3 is TGTGCCAGCAGCCCGAGGAGCGGGGGGAAAGAGACCCAGTACTTC. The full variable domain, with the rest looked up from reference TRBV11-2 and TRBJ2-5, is EAGVAQSPRYKIIEKRQSVAFWCNPISGHATLYWYQQILGQGPKLLIQFQNNGVVDDSQLPKDRFSAERLKGVDSTLKIQPAKLEDSAVYLCASSPRSGGKETQYFGPGTRLLVL.

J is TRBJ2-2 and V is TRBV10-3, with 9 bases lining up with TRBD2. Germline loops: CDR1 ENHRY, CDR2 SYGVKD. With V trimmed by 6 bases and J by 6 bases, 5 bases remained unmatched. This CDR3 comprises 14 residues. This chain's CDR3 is CAIRSGGQAGELFF. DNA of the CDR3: TGTGCCATCAGGAGCGGGGGGCAGGCCGGGGAGCTGTTTTTT.

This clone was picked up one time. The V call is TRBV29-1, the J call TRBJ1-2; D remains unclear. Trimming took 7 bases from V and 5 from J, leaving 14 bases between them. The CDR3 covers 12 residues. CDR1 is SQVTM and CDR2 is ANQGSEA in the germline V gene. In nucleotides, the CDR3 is TGCAGCGCCCGAGGGCAGCTTTATGGCTACACCTTC. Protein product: CSARGQLYGYTF.

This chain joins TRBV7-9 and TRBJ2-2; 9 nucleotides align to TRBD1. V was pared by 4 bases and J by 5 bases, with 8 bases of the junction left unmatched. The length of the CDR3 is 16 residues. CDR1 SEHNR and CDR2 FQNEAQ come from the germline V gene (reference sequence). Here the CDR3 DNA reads TGTGCCAGCAGCTCAGCGCTCGGACAGGGGACCGGGGAGCTGTTTTTT. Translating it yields CASSSALGQGTGELFF.

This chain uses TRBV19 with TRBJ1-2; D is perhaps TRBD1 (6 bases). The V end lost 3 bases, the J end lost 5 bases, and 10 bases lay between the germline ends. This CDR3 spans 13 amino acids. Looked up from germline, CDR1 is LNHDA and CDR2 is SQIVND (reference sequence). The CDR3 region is CASSIGTPYGYTF. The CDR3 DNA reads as TGTGCCAGTAGTATCGGGACACCGTATGGCTACACCTTC.

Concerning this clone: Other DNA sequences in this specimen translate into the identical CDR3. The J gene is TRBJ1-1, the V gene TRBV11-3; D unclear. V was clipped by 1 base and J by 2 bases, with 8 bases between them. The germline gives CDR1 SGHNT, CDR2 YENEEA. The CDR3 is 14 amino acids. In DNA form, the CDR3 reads TGTGCCAGCAGCTTAGGGGGATTAAACACTGAAGCTTTCTTT. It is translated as CASSLGGLNTEAFF.

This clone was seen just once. CDR3 in amino acids: CASSSNTVSYEQYF. The DNA for the CDR3 is TGTGCCAGCAGCTCTAACACGGTTTCCTACGAGCAGTACTTC. This chain joins TRBV7-9 and TRBJ2-5, with D uncertain. The DNA end is a closer match to TRBJ2-7, so the J assignment may be wrong. The germline CDR1 and CDR2 sequences are SEHNR and FQNEAQ (reference sequence). The CDR3 runs to 14 residues.

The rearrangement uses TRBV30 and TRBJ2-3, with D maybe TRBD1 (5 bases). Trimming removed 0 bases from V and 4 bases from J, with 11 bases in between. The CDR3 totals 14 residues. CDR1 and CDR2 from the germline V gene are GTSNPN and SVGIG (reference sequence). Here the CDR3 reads CAWSVGAAADTQYF. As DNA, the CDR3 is TGTGCCTGGAGTGTAGGGGCCGCGGCAGATACGCAGTATTTT.

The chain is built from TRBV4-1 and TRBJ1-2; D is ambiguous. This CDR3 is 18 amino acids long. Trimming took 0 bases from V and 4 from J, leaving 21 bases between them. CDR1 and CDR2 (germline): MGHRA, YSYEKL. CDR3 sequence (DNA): TGCGCCAGCAGCCAAGATCGGAGCGTATCAAGAACTTCCTATGGCTACACCTTC. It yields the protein CASSQDRSVSRTSYGYTF.